This section outlines one T cell receptor beta chain sequence together with its context. These data are taken from a study of control samples from healthy donors and cancer patients. Some clones are missing from TCRdb's copy, which holds only in-frame ones; the method was immunoSEQ multiplex PCR. The sample has about 84,000 clones; 90% to 95% are singletons. CDR1 is SGHVS and CDR2 is FQNEAQ in the germline V gene. The CDR3 loop spans 14 amino acids. V was shortened by 5 bases and J by 4 bases, with 15 bases between the two germline ends. The source of this sequence is a man in his thirties or forties in good health. The chain has TRBV7-8 and TRBJ2-7, with D perhaps being TRBD1 or TRBD2 (6 bases each). Sample: blood. The CDR3 region is CASSLGGRVYEQYF. The CDR3, as DNA: TGTGCCAGCAGCCTTGGGGGGCGCGTATACGAGCAGTACTTC.